These 5 T cell receptor beta chains were all obtained from the same sample, sequenced in a study of beta chain features in type 1 diabetes. Study results and limitations: Within each of all four CD4+ subsets, Type 1 diabetes patients had TCRB CDR3s that were moderately but significantly shorter.

Reverse transcription of all isolated RNA meant that expressed TCRB transcripts were sequenced. Only in-frame clones appear in the TCRdb table, and some are missing; sequencing was by immunoSEQ multiplex PCR. The top ten hold over 0.015% of the sample, which has over 200,000 clones, around 9.9% seen once. Their cognate antigens are unknown. The sample comprised naive CD4+ T cells from blood. The receptors were sampled from a man between 25 and 39 years old with type 1 diabetes.

The chain joins TRBV28 to TRBJ1-3; 7 bases fit TRBD1. Germline lookup yields CDR1 MDHEN and CDR2 SYDVKM. The CDR3 runs to 17 residues. J gave up 1 base and V 4 bases, and 10 bases lay outside the gene matches. CDR3 coding DNA: TGTGCCAGCAGTTCTCAGGGGGGAAGATCGTCTGGAAACACCATATATTTT. Its protein product is CASSSQGGRSSGNTIYF.

This chain links TRBV7-9 with TRBJ2-2; weak D call: TRBD2 (6 bases). CDR3 length: 16 amino acids. V gave up 5 bases and J gave up 1 base, with 14 bases separating them. CDR1 is SEHNR and CDR2 is FQNEAQ in the germline V gene (reference sequence). CDR3 loop: CASSPPGLVNTGELFF. The CDR3 DNA follows: TGTGCCAGCAGCCCTCCGGGACTTGTGAACACCGGGGAGCTGTTTTTT.

The CDR3 DNA is TGTGCCAGCAGCGGCCGCGGGGGAAATGAGCAGTTCTTC. It translates to CASSGRGGNEQFF. The chain joins TRBV7-3 to TRBJ2-1; 7 bases are shared with TRBD2. The CDR3 loop spans 13 amino acids. V shed 5 bases, J shed 7 bases, and the junction held 5 bases outside the gene matches. The germline gives CDR1 SGHTA, CDR2 FQGTGA. Variable domain in full (rest from reference TRBV7-3 and TRBJ2-1): GAGVSQTPSNKVTEKGKYVELRCDPISGHTALYWYRQSLGQGPEFLIYFQGTGAADDSGLPNDRFFAVRPEGSVSTLKIQRTERGDSAVYLCASSGRGGNEQFFGPGTRLTVL.

Only a few counts were recorded for this clone. V is TRBV29-1 and J is TRBJ1-2; 9 nucleotides agree with TRBD1. CDR1 is SQVTM and CDR2 is ANQGSEA in the germline V gene. The CDR3 is 14 residues long. With 2 bases clipped from V and 5 bases from J, the junction kept 6 bases outside the gene matches. CDR3 region: CSVELGQGLYGYTF. CDR3 bases: TGCAGCGTTGAACTGGGACAGGGCCTATATGGCTACACCTTC.

This chain's CDR3 is CATSRAGTVATNEKLFF. CDR3 DNA sequence: TGTGCCACCAGCAGAGCTGGGACAGTTGCAACTAATGAAAAACTGTTTTTT. The chain is built from TRBV15 and TRBJ1-4, with TRBD1 matching over 7 bases. CDR1 LNHNV and CDR2 YYDKDF come from the germline V gene (reference sequence). Germline trimming cut 1 base from V and 0 bases from J; bases unmatched to any gene: 5. The CDR3 is made up of 17 amino acids.